This T cell receptor (beta chain) was observed in a study of shared clonotypes between healthy human individuals. V was clipped by 6 bases and J by 6 bases; unmatched bases: 11. Germline loops: CDR1 MNHEY, CDR2 SMNVEV (reference sequence). The CDR3 is 14 amino acids. Terminally differentiated effector memory CD45RA+ cells were excluded by CCR7 positive selection of CD45RO-negative cells. For each subset, genomic DNA was distributed in equal portions over several immunoSEQ plates. Original methodology: ImmunoSEQ yielded junction-only sequences lacking quality scores, so filtering differed. Clones were read by immunoSEQ multiplex PCR, and TCRdb kept only the in-frame ones, dropping some. V and J calls and clone size are copied from that table; D and trimming were computed from the DNA. The sample carries about 590,000 clones, roughly 96% recorded once.

The sequence came from a woman in her thirties in good health. This chain connects TRBV27 to TRBJ2-7; 7 positions match TRBD2. The sequencing sample was made of naive CD8+ T cells sorted from blood. In nucleotides, the CDR3 is TGTGCCAGCAGCCCGACTAGCAGTGTGGGCGAGCAGTACTTC. Translated, it gives CASSPTSSVGEQYF.